These 21 T cell receptor beta chains originate from one sample sequenced in a study of neurological immune-mediated disorders (dated by TCRdb to 2018 to 2020). Receptor amplification or capture employed 5' RACE. Sequencing used an Illumina HiSeq 2500. The public reads were reprocessed in TCRdb via fastp at Q25 and MiXCR, keeping in-frame beta chains. Rows with a matching CDR3 protein are joined into one entry that keeps the most common DNA and genes. Across this sample there are more than 25,000 distinct CDR3 sequences, with approximately 20% seen only once. In total, the top ten clones hold 30% of the sample. Sequences were obtained from CD4+ T cells from blood. All receptors come from a man aged 45-65 years with HTLV-1-associated myelopathy (HAM/TSP).

In this sample, this clonotype turned up many times. V and J are TRBV5-6 and TRBJ1-3; D remains ambiguous. Germline lookup yields CDR1 SGHDT and CDR2 YYEEEE. V dropped 1 base and J dropped 2 bases, with 10 bases sitting between them. This CDR3 spans 15 amino acids. The CDR3: CASSLRSPTGNTIYF. DNA for the CDR3: TGTGCCAGCAGCTTGCGTTCTCCGACTGGAAACACCATATATTTT.

The chain uses TRBV20-1 and TRBJ2-1, with D possibly matching TRBD2 (5 bases). This CDR3 contains 16 residues. V was pared by 3 bases and J by 8 bases, with 23 bases between. Germline V gene sequence: CDR1 DFQATT, CDR2 SNEGSKA (reference sequence). DNA for the CDR3: TGCAGTGCTAGTTCCCGATTGGACTCGATAGTGGATGAGCAGTTCTTC. Translation: CSASSRLDSIVDEQFF.

CDR3 in DNA: TGCGCCAGCAGCCCTCGGGACAGGAGCTACGAGCAGTACTTC. Translating it yields CASSPRDRSYEQYF. The chain links TRBV5-1 to TRBJ2-7, with TRBD1 matching over 8 bases. The V gene's germline CDR1 is SGHRS and CDR2 YFSETQ. With 4 bases clipped from V and 3 bases from J, the junction kept 6 bases outside the gene matches. CDR3 length: 14 residues.

This clonotype was seen ten or more times. A read error is possible here, since a much larger clone lies one base away. This chain links TRBV20-1 with TRBJ2-1, with TRBD2 as a possible D gene (5 bases). Looked up from germline, CDR1 is DFQATT and CDR2 is SNEGSKA (reference sequence). V lost 6 bases and J 5 bases, leaving 17 bases between the germline ends. CDR3 size: 14 residues. The CDR3 sequence: CSAPTRRGNNEQFF. CDR3 DNA: TGCAGTGCCCCAACCCGACGGGGTAACAATGAGCAGTTCTTC.

Ten or more counts support this clonotype. The V and J genes are TRBV24-1 and TRBJ2-1; 7 nucleotides match TRBD2. The CDR3 consists of 16 residues. Germline CDR1 is KGHDR and CDR2 is SFDVKD. V dropped 2 bases and J dropped 4; count of bases not matched to a gene: 7. CDR3 sequence reads: CATSDSTSKPYNEQFF. DNA of the CDR3: TGTGCCACCAGTGATTCGACTAGCAAGCCTTACAATGAGCAGTTCTTC.

This clonotype appeared many times. The rearrangement links TRBV7-2 to TRBJ2-1; D might be TRBD1 (6 bases). CDR1 is SGHTA and CDR2 is FQGNSA in the germline V gene. Trimming shortened V by 8 bases and J by 2 bases, and 10 bases separated the two germline ends. The CDR3 runs to 13 residues. CDR3 sequence (DNA): TGTGCCAGCTCCCGGACAGCCTACAATGAGCAGTTCTTC. Amino acids: CASSRTAYNEQFF.

The CDR3 spells CSASTGDTEAFF. CDR3 bases: TGCAGTGCCTCAACAGGGGACACTGAAGCTTTCTTT. The chain employs TRBV29-1 and TRBJ1-1, with TRBD1 matching over 7 bases. The germline CDR1 and CDR2 sequences are SQVTM and ANQGSEA. The CDR3 runs 12 residues.

At least ten counts were recorded for this clonotype. The J gene is TRBJ2-1, the V gene TRBV7-2; TRBD2 matches at 9 bases. Germline V gene data show CDR1 as SGHTA and CDR2 as FQGNSA. The CDR3 length is 17 residues. The ends lost 5 bases at V and 0 bases at J; junction bases unmatched: 8. CDR3 in amino acids: CASSPSGSGSSYNEQFF. CDR3 DNA sequence: TGTGCCAGCAGCCCCTCGGGTAGCGGGAGCTCCTACAATGAGCAGTTCTTC.

The chain links TRBV12-5 to TRBJ2-3, with D hard to call. This CDR3 is built from 14 residues. Per germline, CDR1 LGHNT and CDR2 FRNRAP. The V end was cut by 3 bases, the J end by 2 bases, with 9 bases between. CDR3 protein: CASGLGRFTDTQYF. The CDR3 DNA follows: TGTGCTAGTGGTTTAGGACGGTTCACAGATACGCAGTATTTT.

Ten or more counts support this clonotype. One end of the junction fails to match germline, which may point to a read error. The chain joins TRBV20-1 to TRBJ1-4; tentatively, D is TRBD1 (5 bases). The CDR3 length is 16 residues. Looked up from germline, CDR1 is DFQATT and CDR2 is SNEGSKA (reference sequence). The chain's CDR3 is CSAKTLQQIISGARDF. The CDR3 DNA reads as TGCAGTGCTAAAACGTTACAACAGATTATCTCTGGGGCGAGAGATTTT.

This clonotype showed up many times. The V and J genes are TRBV20-1 and TRBJ2-4; a possible D gene is TRBD1 (6 bases). The CDR3 sequence is 15 residues long. The ends were cut back, 6 bases at V and 0 bases at J, with 15 bases in the middle. The germline V gene has CDR1 DFQATT and CDR2 SNEGSKA (reference sequence). CDR3 loop: CSARDIHLAKNIQYF. CDR3 sequence (DNA): TGCAGTGCAAGGGACATACATCTAGCCAAAAACATTCAGTACTTC.

CDR3 DNA sequence: TGTGCCAGCTCACCCCCTGGACAGGGAGTCTATGGCTACACCTTC. Protein product: CASSPPGQGVYGYTF. This sequence joins TRBV18 and TRBJ1-2, with 8 nucleotides matching TRBD1. The germline V gene has CDR1 KGHSH and CDR2 LQKENI. This CDR3 has 15 amino acids. The V gene end was trimmed by 3 bases and the J gene end by 4 bases; junction bases not matched to a gene: 7.

This clonotype was seen ten or more times. V and J are TRBV18 and TRBJ1-5; D is undetermined. The V and J ends lost 3 bases and 7 bases respectively, with 16 bases between them. From germline, CDR1 is KGHSH and CDR2 LQKENI. The CDR3 spans 15 residues. The CDR3, as DNA: TGTGCCAGCTCACCCCTCCAAGGACGAGGGCAGCCCCAGCATTTT. It translates to CASSPLQGRGQPQHF.

This clonotype was counted many times. This chain joins TRBV3-1 and TRBJ2-7, with D maybe TRBD2 (6 bases). Germline V gene sequence: CDR1 LGHDT, CDR2 YNNKEL (reference sequence). V was trimmed by 5 bases and J by 4 bases, leaving 15 bases between them. The CDR3 loop spans 14 amino acids. In DNA form, the CDR3 reads TGTGCCAGCAGCGGGAGGCCCGTATCATACGAGCAGTACTTC. Protein product: CASSGRPVSYEQYF.

This clonotype has ten or more counts. The rearrangement uses TRBV24-1 and TRBJ2-1; 12 nucleotides align to TRBD2. CDR3 length: 17 amino acids. V was clipped by 3 bases and J by 3 bases; unmatched bases: 5. Germline V gene data show CDR1 as KGHDR and CDR2 as SFDVKD. The CDR3 region is CATSDPRLAGVYNEQFF. CDR3 coding DNA: TGTGCCACCAGTGATCCAAGACTAGCGGGAGTCTACAATGAGCAGTTCTTC.

At least ten counts were recorded for this clonotype. This chain joins TRBV12-3 or TRBV12-4 and TRBJ2-7, with 7 nucleotides matching TRBD1. The junction had 9 bases not matched to a gene; V was cut back by 7 bases and J by 0 bases. This CDR3 region has 15 residues. The CDR3 bases are TGTGCCAGCACTGGACAGGTTGTGGCCTCCTACGAGCAGTACTTC. Translating gives CASTGQVVASYEQYF.

The chain couples TRBV7-2 to TRBJ1-2; D call uncertain. This CDR3 comprises 13 residues. From germline, CDR1 is SGHTA and CDR2 FQGNSA. V lost 3 bases and J 8 bases, leaving 13 bases between the germline ends. CDR3 in DNA: TGTGCCAGCAGCTTCTCCCGGCGGGGAGGCTACACCTTC. It encodes CASSFSRRGGYTF. Supplemented by reference TRBV7-2 and TRBJ1-2, the full variable domain reads GAGVSQSPSNKVTEKGKDVELRCDPISGHTALYWYRQSLGQGLEFLIYFQGNSAPDKSGLPSDRFSAERTGGSVSTLTIQRTQQEDSAVYLCASSFSRRGGYTFGSGTRLTVV.

There are many counts of this clonotype. This sequence joins TRBV5-1 and TRBJ2-7, with D hard to call. Trimming removed 1 base from V and 5 bases from J, with 13 bases in between. In germline, CDR1 is SGHRS, CDR2 YFSETQ. CDR3 length equals 14 residues. The CDR3 loop reads CASSLSAGMDEQYF. In nucleotides, the CDR3 is TGCGCCAGCAGCTTGTCGGCAGGAATGGACGAGCAGTACTTC.

There are many counts of this clonotype. The chain recombines TRBV11-2 with TRBJ2-1, with TRBD2 identical over 7 bases. V dropped 1 base and J dropped 2; count of bases not matched to a gene: 2. The CDR3 length is 15 residues. Germline values: CDR1 SGHAT, CDR2 FQNNGV. The DNA for the CDR3 is TGTGCCAGCAGCTTAGTGGGGGGGACCTACAATGAGCAGTTCTTC. Protein product: CASSLVGGTYNEQFF.

This clonotype was counted at least ten times. Here the CDR3 DNA reads TGCAGTGCTAGAGATTCGAAGGGCTTGGGGAATTCACCCCTCCACTTT. Translated: CSARDSKGLGNSPLHF. The rearrangement links TRBV20-1 to TRBJ1-6; D call uncertain. The CDR3 consists of 16 residues. Trimming removed 0 bases from V and 7 bases from J, with 16 bases in between. Germline V CDR1 and CDR2: DFQATT, SNEGSKA (reference sequence).

This clonotype was found many times. This chain links TRBV24-1 with TRBJ2-1; no firm D call. Germline assignment: CDR1 KGHDR and CDR2 SFDVKD. The V end was cut by 3 bases, the J end by 9 bases, with 17 bases between. The CDR3 loop spans 15 amino acids. The CDR3 DNA sequence: TGTGCCACCAGTGATCCTTCAACGCAGTCTAGTGAGCAGTTCTTC. This codes for CATSDPSTQSSEQFF.